The T cell receptor (beta chain) described here comes from a study of blood T cell repertoires in COVID-19. Overall study context: The United States, Italy and Spain were the sources of the acute and convalescent COVID-19 samples. In each case, the material was cDNA or gDNA derived from T cells, B-cell-depleted T cells, or PBMCs.

In terms of age and location, participants ranged from roughly 18 to 100 years and lived in under 30 US areas. As processed by the authors: From reference gene primer amplification, estimates of nucleated cell counts were derived. Profiled with immunoSEQ multiplex PCR; TCRdb holds only in-frame clones, not every one. The D gene and trimming were derived from the DNA, and the V and J assignments and clone size from that table. The table has 150,000 to 200,000 clones, 80% to 85% seen once; the top ten hold 7% to 9%. V shed 6 bases, J shed 2 bases, and the junction held 10 bases outside the gene matches. Per germline, CDR1 LNHDA and CDR2 SQIVND (reference sequence). The CDR3 runs 16 residues.

This clonotype was sampled from a middle-aged man who had recovered from COVID-19. This chain uses TRBV19 with TRBJ2-7; TRBD1 agrees at 10 bases. Sequencing was done on a sample of PBMCs or T cells enriched from blood (not recorded which). The DNA for the CDR3 is TGTGCCAGTAGCTCTCCCGGGACAGGGGACCCCTACGAGCAGTACTTC. Residues: CASSSPGTGDPYEQYF.